These T cell receptor beta chains were read from a single sample in a study of identical twins. Via MiXCR, TCRdb re-called the 5' RACE reads, giving one row per CDR3 protein. The sample lists roughly 690,000 distinct CDR3 sequences; 21% were seen once. The same sample was also studied in work on T cells expressing NK-cell markers.

The sequenced material came from PBMCs. The receptor source for this set is a woman younger than 35 in good health. CDR3s include the opening cysteine and the closing phenylalanine or tryptophan. Each record gives: clone size, J gene, V gene, D gene, CDR3 protein, CDR3 DNA. D genes are given only for firm matches. The size of a clone is reported for some rows only, either as once, few or many, or as a class for expanded clones.

clone_size: -
j_call: TRBJ2-1
v_call: TRBV9
d_call: TRBD2
cdr3_aa: CASSVSLLAGGLNEQFF
cdr3_nt: TGTGCCAGCAGCGTAAGCCTACTAGCGGGGGGGCTGAATGAGCAGTTCTTC

clone_size: -
j_call: TRBJ1-2
v_call: TRBV20-1
d_call: -
cdr3_aa: CSARDQGRGDYGYTF
cdr3_nt: TGCAGTGCTAGAGATCAGGGCAGGGGAGATTATGGCTACACCTTC

clone_size: -
j_call: TRBJ2-3
v_call: TRBV20-1
d_call: TRBD2
cdr3_aa: CSARTSGGSTDTQYF
cdr3_nt: TGCAGTGCTAGGACTAGCGGGGGGTCCACAGATACGCAGTATTTT

clone_size: few
j_call: TRBJ2-1
v_call: TRBV11-1
d_call: TRBD2
cdr3_aa: CASSHPAGLAGVRAYNEQFF
cdr3_nt: TGTGCCAGCAGCCATCCGGCGGGACTAGCGGGAGTTAGGGCCTACAATGAGCAGTTCTTC

clone_size: -
j_call: TRBJ2-7
v_call: TRBV4-3
d_call: TRBD2
cdr3_aa: CASSQDLLAGYEQYF
cdr3_nt: TGCGCCAGCAGCCAAGATTTGCTAGCGGGATACGAGCAGTACTTC

clone_size: -
j_call: TRBJ2-7
v_call: TRBV20-1
d_call: -
cdr3_aa: CSARSTGSIAYEQYF
cdr3_nt: TGCAGTGCTAGATCGACTGGATCCATAGCCTACGAGCAGTACTTC

clone_size: -
j_call: TRBJ2-6
v_call: TRBV30
d_call: -
cdr3_aa: CAWSPGSGANVLTF
cdr3_nt: TGTGCCTGGAGCCCGGGCAGTGGGGCCAACGTCCTGACTTTC

clone_size: once
j_call: TRBJ2-5
v_call: TRBV29-1
d_call: TRBD1
cdr3_aa: CSVGGQGLETQYF
cdr3_nt: TGCAGCGTTGGGGGACAGGGTCTAGAGACCCAGTACTTC

clone_size: -
j_call: TRBJ2-1
v_call: TRBV3-1
d_call: TRBD2
cdr3_aa: CASSQESGGYSYNEQFF
cdr3_nt: TGTGCCAGCAGCCAAGAGAGCGGGGGGTACTCCTACAATGAGCAGTTCTTC

clone_size: -
j_call: TRBJ1-4
v_call: TRBV7-2
d_call: TRBD1
cdr3_aa: CASRAGTGREKLFF
cdr3_nt: TGTGCCAGCCGCGCCGGGACAGGTAGAGAAAAACTGTTTTTT

clone_size: many
j_call: TRBJ1-2
v_call: TRBV5-1
d_call: TRBD1
cdr3_aa: CASSSRTGGGYTF
cdr3_nt: TGCGCCAGCAGCTCGCGGACAGGTGGTGGCTACACCTTC

clone_size: -
j_call: TRBJ2-7
v_call: TRBV6-2/TRBV6-3
d_call: -
cdr3_aa: CATYLGTSYEQYF
cdr3_nt: TGTGCCACCTATCTGGGGACGTCCTACGAGCAGTACTTC

clone_size: -
j_call: TRBJ2-1
v_call: TRBV30
d_call: -
cdr3_aa: CAWTGDGVWDNEQFF
cdr3_nt: TGTGCCTGGACCGGGGATGGGGTATGGGACAATGAGCAGTTCTTC

clone_size: -
j_call: TRBJ2-3
v_call: TRBV6-5
d_call: TRBD2
cdr3_aa: CASSYSNDRAGGSDTQYF
cdr3_nt: TGTGCCAGCAGTTACTCGAATGATAGGGCGGGGGGCTCAGATACGCAGTATTTT

clone_size: few
j_call: TRBJ2-7
v_call: TRBV29-1
d_call: -
cdr3_aa: CSVEGQNSYEQYF
cdr3_nt: TGCAGCGTTGAAGGCCAGAACTCCTACGAGCAGTACTTC

clone_size: -
j_call: TRBJ2-5
v_call: TRBV14
d_call: -
cdr3_aa: CASSPGPQQETQYF
cdr3_nt: TGTGCCAGCAGCCCGGGACCACAACAAGAGACCCAGTACTTC

clone_size: few
j_call: TRBJ2-1
v_call: TRBV11-2
d_call: -
cdr3_aa: CASSSHGGAYNEQFF
cdr3_nt: TGTGCCAGCAGCTCGCACGGGGGAGCTTACAATGAGCAGTTCTTC

clone_size: many
j_call: TRBJ2-5
v_call: TRBV29-1
d_call: -
cdr3_aa: CSHGPLADQETQYF
cdr3_nt: TGCAGTCATGGTCCCTTAGCGGACCAAGAGACCCAGTACTTC

clone_size: -
j_call: TRBJ2-5
v_call: TRBV5-6
d_call: TRBD2
cdr3_aa: CASSSTSGGPYQETQYF
cdr3_nt: TGTGCCAGCAGCTCCACTAGCGGGGGGCCGTACCAAGAGACCCAGTACTTC

clone_size: few
j_call: TRBJ2-7
v_call: TRBV12-3/TRBV12-4
d_call: -
cdr3_aa: CASRRAGAYEQYF
cdr3_nt: TGTGCCAGCAGACGGGCAGGGGCCTACGAGCAGTACTTC

clone_size: few
j_call: TRBJ2-1
v_call: TRBV27
d_call: TRBD2
cdr3_aa: CASSYQRDYEQFF
cdr3_nt: TGTGCCAGCAGTTATCAGCGGGACTATGAGCAGTTCTTC

clone_size: -
j_call: TRBJ2-7
v_call: TRBV12-3/TRBV12-4
d_call: TRBD1
cdr3_aa: CASTLGQGAYEQYF
cdr3_nt: TGTGCCAGCACCCTCGGACAGGGGGCTTACGAGCAGTACTTC

clone_size: few
j_call: TRBJ2-7
v_call: TRBV11-1
d_call: TRBD1
cdr3_aa: CASSSGTGKREKLYEQYF
cdr3_nt: TGTGCCAGCAGCTCAGGGACAGGGAAAAGAGAGAAGCTATACGAGCAGTACTTC

clone_size: once
j_call: TRBJ1-2
v_call: TRBV29-1
d_call: -
cdr3_aa: CSVEGGGGGYGYTF
cdr3_nt: TGCAGCGTTGAAGGGGGTGGAGGAGGCTATGGCTACACCTTC